Shown below are 19 T cell receptor beta chains from a single sample sequenced in a study of T cells after yellow fever vaccination (dated by TCRdb to between 2018 and 2021). Preparation of the library involved 5' RACE. TCRdb shows the sequencer as Illumina NovaSeq 6000. The raw public reads went through TCRdb reprocessing: fastp at Q25, MiXCR clone calling, in-frame beta chains kept. Duplicate CDR3 protein sequences are folded into a single record with the most common DNA and genes. The sample contains approximately 240,000 distinct CDR3 sequences, more than 3.5% of them found a single time. The leading ten clones occupy around 20% of the sample. The sample's treatment or condition label, in plain terms: live attenuated yellow fever vaccine strain. Here the sequenced sample was PBMCs, taken 15 days after the yellow fever booster vaccination. These receptors were collected from a man between 18 and 35 years old who received the YFV17D yellow fever vaccine.

This clonotype was observed many times. The gene calls are TRBV10-3 and TRBJ1-4; D perhaps matches TRBD1 (5 bases). There are 14 residues in the CDR3. Germline-derived CDR1 and CDR2 are ENHRY and SYGVKD. V lost 0 bases and J lost 8, with 10 bases in between. As DNA, the CDR3 is TGTGCCATCAGTGAGTCTGGAGGGGAGGAAAAACTGTTTTTT. As protein: CAISESGGEEKLFF.

The chain uses TRBV27 and TRBJ2-3; D not resolved. Germline lookup yields CDR1 MNHEY and CDR2 SMNVEV (reference sequence). The CDR3 has 13 residues. V lost 4 bases and J lost 6, with 11 bases in between. The CDR3 DNA is TGTGCCAGCAGTTGGGGTTTGGGGGATACGCAGTATTTT. Translated, it gives CASSWGLGDTQYF.

The sample holds many counts of this clonotype. This chain links TRBV4-2 with TRBJ2-2; 7 bases line up with TRBD1. The CDR3 covers 16 residues. CDR1 is LGHNA, CDR2 YNFKEQ, per germline. V shed 4 bases and J 1 base; nucleotides not matched to a gene: 6. The CDR3 region is CASSPAHRGNTGELFF. The CDR3 DNA is TGTGCCAGCAGCCCCGCACACAGGGGGAACACCGGGGAGCTGTTTTTT.

This clonotype was detected a few times. This sequence joins TRBV30 and TRBJ1-3; D is ambiguous. The CDR3 loop spans 13 amino acids. Germline CDR1 is GTSNPN and CDR2 is SVGIG (reference sequence). CDR3 residues: CASGPISGNTIYF. CDR3 coding DNA: TGTGCTTCTGGACCGATCTCTGGAAACACCATATATTTT.

This clonotype showed up many times. The rearrangement links TRBV9 to TRBJ1-4; no clear D. The CDR3 is made up of 15 amino acids. Germline CDR1 reads SGDLS; CDR2 reads YYNGEE. The ends were cut back, 0 bases at V and 3 bases at J, with 9 bases in the middle. CDR3 amino acids: CASSVGVMANEKLFF. CDR3 coding DNA: TGTGCCAGCAGCGTAGGGGTAATGGCTAATGAAAAACTGTTTTTT.

This clonotype was seen ten or more times. V is TRBV3-1 and J is TRBJ2-2; 10 bases line up with TRBD1. CDR1 and CDR2 from the germline V gene are LGHDT and YNNKEL (reference sequence). The CDR3 has 15 amino acids. V was clipped by 4 bases and J by 6 bases; unmatched bases: 5. The CDR3 sequence: CASSPRDRGAGELFF. The CDR3, as DNA: TGTGCCAGCAGCCCTCGGGACAGGGGTGCCGGGGAGCTGTTTTTT.

This clonotype was counted ten times or more. The chain links TRBV20-1 to TRBJ2-5; either TRBD1 or TRBD2 may fit D (6 bases each). CDR1 is DFQATT, CDR2 SNEGSKA, per germline (reference sequence). The CDR3 has 14 amino acids. With 6 bases removed from V and 1 base from J, the gap between germline ends came to 15 bases. CDR3 bases: TGCAGTGCCCTCCCCGGGGGCCCCCAAGAGACCCAGTACTTC. Residues: CSALPGGPQETQYF.

The table lists this clonotype with many counts. V and J are TRBV3-1 and TRBJ2-5; D may match TRBD1 or TRBD2 (6 bases each). Germline V gene data show CDR1 as LGHDT and CDR2 as YNNKEL (reference sequence). V was cut by 5 bases and J by 0 bases, with 19 bases left in between. The CDR3 totals 17 residues. CDR3 residues: CASSLWVGGQNQETQYF. The CDR3 nucleotides are TGTGCCAGCAGCTTGTGGGTTGGGGGGCAGAACCAAGAGACCCAGTACTTC.

The chain couples TRBV29-1 to TRBJ2-3, with 7 bases that match TRBD1. The CDR3 length is 14 residues. From germline, CDR1 is SQVTM and CDR2 ANQGSEA. V trimming: 5 bases; J trimming: 3 bases; junction bases outside the gene matches: 8. CDR3 residues: CSVRDRAGTDTQYF. The CDR3 DNA follows: TGCAGCGTTAGAGACAGGGCAGGAACAGATACGCAGTATTTT.

The sample holds many counts of this clonotype. The CDR3 loop reads CASSYAAGALGNEQFF. CDR3 sequence (DNA): TGTGCCAGCAGTTACGCGGCAGGGGCCTTGGGCAATGAGCAGTTCTTC. The chain employs TRBV6-5 and TRBJ2-1, with D possibly matching TRBD1 (6 bases). Germline V gene sequence: CDR1 MNHEY, CDR2 SVGAGI. There are 16 residues in the CDR3. V was clipped by 2 bases and J by 6 bases, with 17 bases between them.

This clonotype was seen ten or more times. The V and J genes are TRBV6-1 and TRBJ2-4; D gene unclear. From germline, CDR1 is MNHNS and CDR2 SASEGT. The CDR3 sequence is 17 residues long. V lost 0 bases to trimming and J lost 1 base, with 13 bases between them. CDR3 nucleotides: TGTGCCAGCAGTGAAGCGCTGGCCCTTGGGGCCAAAAACATTCAGTACTTC. As protein: CASSEALALGAKNIQYF.

In its sample, this clonotype was seen many times. This chain connects TRBV10-3 to TRBJ2-3; no reliable D call. V lost 2 bases and J 6 bases, leaving 12 bases between the germline ends. The CDR3 consists of 14 residues. From germline, CDR1 is ENHRY and CDR2 SYGVKD. CDR3 protein: CAISEGRVGDTQYF. As DNA, the CDR3 is TGTGCCATCAGTGAGGGACGGGTGGGGGATACGCAGTATTTT.

This clonotype was seen at least ten times. J is TRBJ2-1 and V is TRBV5-1; 12 bases are a match to TRBD1. The CDR3 loop spans 16 amino acids. Germline values: CDR1 SGHRS, CDR2 YFSETQ. The trim removed 4 bases at V and 2 bases at J, leaving 4 bases unmatched. In DNA, the CDR3 is TGCGCCAGCAGCCAGGGGACAGGGGGCACCTACAATGAGCAGTTCTTC. Protein: CASSQGTGGTYNEQFF.

This clonotype has at least ten counts. The V and J genes are TRBV19 and TRBJ1-6, with no clear D. CDR1 LNHDA and CDR2 SQIVND come from the germline V gene (reference sequence). The CDR3 has 12 residues. Trimming stripped 7 bases from V and 9 bases from J, with 10 bases between. The CDR3: CASNTAGSPLHF. CDR3 sequence (DNA): TGTGCCAGTAACACAGCGGGTTCACCCCTCCACTTT.

This clonotype was detected many times. This CDR3 reads CASSSPGQVDSPLHF. For the CDR3, the DNA is TGCGCCAGCAGCTCACCGGGACAGGTGGATTCACCCCTCCACTTT. The chain combines TRBV5-1 with TRBJ1-6, with 8 nucleotides matching TRBD1. Germline V gives CDR1 SGHRS, CDR2 YFSETQ. V shed 3 bases, J shed 8 bases, and the junction held 7 bases outside the gene matches. The CDR3 has 15 residues.

This clonotype has at least ten counts. The V call is TRBV18, the J call TRBJ2-5, with TRBD1 as a possible D gene (6 bases). CDR3 size: 16 residues. Trimming cost V 2 bases and J 0 bases, with 13 bases left between them. The germline V gene encodes CDR1 KGHSH and CDR2 LQKENI. The CDR3 reads CASSPSGAMDQETQYF. DNA of the CDR3: TGTGCCAGCTCACCATCAGGGGCGATGGACCAAGAGACCCAGTACTTC.

Ten or more counts support this clonotype. The chain has TRBV6-1 and TRBJ1-4; D is unclear. The germline V and J ends were trimmed by 2 bases and 3 bases, with 13 bases remaining between them. This CDR3 is 16 amino acids long. Germline V gives CDR1 MNHNS, CDR2 SASEGT. CDR3 in DNA: TGTGCCAGCAGTGAAAGGGTAATCGGAGCTAATGAAAAACTGTTTTTT. It specifies CASSERVIGANEKLFF.

This clonotype has a count of ten or more. CDR3 residues: CASSYSSSGTGGGYTF. CDR3 nucleotides: TGTGCCAGCAGTTACTCATCTTCTGGAACCGGGGGTGGCTACACCTTC. The J gene is TRBJ1-2, the V gene TRBV6-5, with a weak D call TRBD1 (5 bases). The germline V gene encodes CDR1 MNHEY and CDR2 SVGAGI. The CDR3 contains 16 residues. Trimming stripped 0 bases from V and 7 bases from J, with 18 bases between.

This clonotype was counted ten times or more. This rearrangement joins TRBV27 to TRBJ1-4; no clear D gene. The CDR3 is 14 amino acids. The V end lost 1 base, the J end lost 8 bases, and 11 bases lay between the germline ends. Per germline, CDR1 MNHEY and CDR2 SMNVEV (reference sequence). In nucleotides, the CDR3 is TGTGCCAGCAGTTTATATCAACACAGCGAAAAACTGTTTTTT. Protein sequence: CASSLYQHSEKLFF.